This is a list of T cell receptor beta chains from one sample in a study of T cells in Graves' hyperthyroidism and ophthalmopathy. TCRdb reprocessed the multiplex PCR reads via MiXCR and lists one record per CDR3 protein. The sample shows fewer than 500,000 distinct CDR3 sequences, 13% of them seen only once. Sequencing used blood. All receptors derive from a young man with Graves' hyperthyroidism that later progressed to Graves' ophthalmopathy. Each CDR3 is given with its conserved first and last residue. D genes are given only for firm matches. Where a row states a size, it is once, few, many or the class of an expanded clone; other rows omit it.

clone size	V gene	J gene	D gene	CDR3 DNA	CDR3 protein
few	TRBV18	TRBJ1-4	.	TGTGCCAGCTCATTGGGACACCGGGATGAAAAACTGTTTTTT	CASSLGHRDEKLFF
.	TRBV30	TRBJ2-7	TRBD1	TGTGCCTGGAGCCGGGGACAGGGGGCTGAAGAGCAGTACTTC	CAWSRGQGAEEQYF
many	TRBV5-6	TRBJ2-3	.	TGTGCCAGCAGCTTGTGGACAGAGGCTAGCACAGATACGCAGTATTTT	CASSLWTEASTDTQYF
few	TRBV19	TRBJ1-5	TRBD1	TGTGCCAGTAGGCAAACCGGGACAGCAGGACAGCCCCAGCATTTT	CASRQTGTAGQPQHF
many	TRBV10-3	TRBJ1-2	.	TGTGCCATCAGTGACTCACGGTTATCTAACTATGGCTACACCTTC	CAISDSRLSNYGYTF
many	TRBV27	TRBJ1-5	TRBD1	TGTGCCAGCAGTCCCCTGACAGGGCTGAGTATTAGCAATCAGCCCCAGCATTTT	CASSPLTGLSISNQPQHF
many	TRBV7-9	TRBJ2-7	.	TGTGCCAGCAGCTTAGCAGTGGGAACCGAGCAGTACTTC	CASSLAVGTEQYF
few	TRBV7-6	TRBJ2-3	TRBD2	TGTGCCAGCAGAAGTAGCGGGGGGTTAGCAGATACGCAGTATTTT	CASRSSGGLADTQYF
.	TRBV6-1	TRBJ1-2	.	TGTGCCAGCAGGCCCCTCTTGCGGGGAACAAACTATGGCTACACCTTC	CASRPLLRGTNYGYTF
many	TRBV7-8	TRBJ2-5	TRBD2	TGTGCCAGCAGCTTAGTGGGGGCGCGGACTAGCGGGGAACCCAAGAGAGCCCAGTACTTC	CASSLVGARTSGEPKRAQYF
many	TRBV20-1	TRBJ2-5	.	TGCAGTGCTAGAGATGGGGGGCAGGTAGAGACCCAGTACTTC	CSARDGGQVETQYF
many	TRBV12-3/TRBV12-4	TRBJ2-1	.	TGTGCCAGCAGTTTTATGGAGGAAGTTGACAATGAGCAGTTCTTC	CASSFMEEVDNEQFF
many	TRBV12-3/TRBV12-4	TRBJ1-1	.	TGTGCCAGCGGGGTTTTACTGGCCTCGGGAACTGAAGCTTTCTTT	CASGVLLASGTEAFF
many	TRBV5-1	TRBJ2-7	.	TGCGCCAGCAGTCGTACACAGGGTTTAGACGAGCAGTACTTC	CASSRTQGLDEQYF
few	TRBV27	TRBJ2-3	TRBD1	TGTGCCAGCAGTTTTTCCAGGGGGCAAGATACGCAGTATTTT	CASSFSRGQDTQYF
many	TRBV20-1	TRBJ1-1	.	TGCAGTGCGTTCCGGGACGGAGCTTTCTTT	CSAFRDGAFF
many	TRBV20-1	TRBJ2-3	TRBD2	TGCAGTGCTAGAGACGGGGGGTTCACAGATACGCAGTATTTT	CSARDGGFTDTQYF
.	TRBV5-5	TRBJ2-5	.	TGTGCCAGCAAACGGGGAAACCTTCGAGAGACCCAGTACTTC	CASKRGNLRETQYF
many	TRBV30	TRBJ2-3	.	TGTGCCTGGCGGAGACAGCCTAGCACAGATACGCAGTATTTT	CAWRRQPSTDTQYF
few	TRBV7-2	TRBJ2-7	TRBD2	TGTGCCAGCAGCTTAGTTGGGGGGGAAAAGCAGTACTTC	CASSLVGGEKQYF
.	TRBV7-2	TRBJ2-1	TRBD2	TGTGCCAGCAGCTGGGGGACTAGTTGGCAGTTCTTC	CASSWGTSWQFF
many	TRBV6-1	TRBJ2-5	TRBD2	TGTGCCAGCAGTGAGTGGACTAGCGGGGGAGAGACCCAGTACTTC	CASSEWTSGGETQYF
many	TRBV2	TRBJ1-2	TRBD1	TGTGCCAGCAGCCAACAGGGGGGAGACTATGGCTACACCTTC	CASSQQGGDYGYTF
.	TRBV5-1	TRBJ1-5	TRBD1	TGCGCCAGCAGCCCCGGGACAGGGGGCGGGTGGCCCCAGCATTTT	CASSPGTGGGWPQHF
.	TRBV5-5	TRBJ1-2	.	TGTGCCAGCAGCCTCGGACAGCCGGGCTACACCTTC	CASSLGQPGYTF
many	TRBV12-3/TRBV12-4	TRBJ2-7	.	TGTGCCAGCAGTCCCAGGAGGGGGGGCTACGAGCAGTACTTC	CASSPRRGGYEQYF
many	TRBV19	TRBJ1-4	.	TGTGCCAGTAGTGTCGAGAGGTTTGAAAAACTGTTTTTT	CASSVERFEKLFF
many	TRBV6-1	TRBJ1-5	TRBD1	TGTGCCAGCAGGACAGGGGGTAGCAATCAGCCCCAGCATTTT	CASRTGGSNQPQHF
many	TRBV20-1	TRBJ2-3	TRBD2	TGCAGTGTTTCACTAGGGGGACTAGCGGCAGATACGCAGTATTTT	CSVSLGGLAADTQYF
few	TRBV4-1	TRBJ2-3	.	TGCGCCAGCAGCCAAGCTTTAACGGGGGGCCGATCGAATACGCAGTATTTT	CASSQALTGGRSNTQYF
few	TRBV4-1	TRBJ1-5	.	TGCGCCAGCAGCCAAGTCGGTTCGGCTCTTTTCAATCAGCCCCAGCATTTT	CASSQVGSALFNQPQHF
many	TRBV3-1	TRBJ2-5	.	TGTGCCAGCAGCCAAGTTGAGGGAGAGACCCAGTACTTC	CASSQVEGETQYF
many	TRBV30	TRBJ2-5	TRBD2	TGTGCCTGGACTTTCGACGGGCGGGGGGGCACGGAGACCCAGTACTTC	CAWTFDGRGGTETQYF
.	TRBV7-3	TRBJ1-1	.	TGTGCCTGGCGGCACAGATCCTTCTTT	CAWRHRSFF
few	TRBV19	TRBJ2-2	TRBD1	TGTGCCAGTACCAGGACAGGGCTCATCGGGGAGCTGTTTTTT	CASTRTGLIGELFF
many	TRBV12-3/TRBV12-4	TRBJ1-4	.	TGTGCCAGCAGTTCGGGGAGTGGTAATGAAAAACTGTTTTTT	CASSSGSGNEKLFF
many	TRBV20-1	TRBJ2-3	TRBD1	TGCAGTGCTAACACCCGGACAGGGTCCACAGATACGCAGTATTTT	CSANTRTGSTDTQYF
.	TRBV10-1	TRBJ2-3	.	TGCGCCAGCAGAGAAGCAGGGTCAGATACGCAGTATTTT	CASREAGSDTQYF
few	TRBV4-2	TRBJ2-5	TRBD2	TGTGCCAGCAGCCTAGCGGGGGCCGAAGAGACCCAGTACTTC	CASSLAGAEETQYF
.	TRBV16	TRBJ1-6	.	TGTGCCAGCAGCCACGGCACATCCTCTAATTCACCCCTCCACTTT	CASSHGTSSNSPLHF
many	TRBV11-2	TRBJ2-5	.	TGTGCCAGCAGCTTTAGCGGACACCAAGAGACCCAGTACTTC	CASSFSGHQETQYF
many	TRBV6-1	TRBJ2-7	.	TGTGCCAGCAGCCAAACAATGTCTACCCACGAGCAGTACTTC	CASSQTMSTHEQYF
.	TRBV4-1	TRBJ1-1	.	TGCGCCAGCAGCCAAGTACCAGGGAGGAACACTGAAGCTTTCTTT	CASSQVPGRNTEAFF
few	TRBV6-5	TRBJ1-1	.	TGTGCCAGCAGTTACCAGTTTCGGAACACTGAAGCTTTCTTT	CASSYQFRNTEAFF
few	TRBV3-1	TRBJ2-1	.	TGTGCCAATCCGTTAGGGCCGGCCTACAATGAGCAGTTCTTC	CANPLGPAYNEQFF
.	TRBV27	TRBJ1-3	.	TGTGCCAGCAGTTTCAATTATGGAAACACCATATATTTT	CASSFNYGNTIYF
.	TRBV6-5	TRBJ2-3	.	TGTGCCAGCAGTTACGGGCAGGGAATAAGCACAGATACGCAGTATTTT	CASSYGQGISTDTQYF
many	TRBV2	TRBJ1-2	TRBD1	TGTGCCAGCTTAGGTGGCAGGGGGAGCTATGGCTACACCTTC	CASLGGRGSYGYTF
many	TRBV12-3/TRBV12-4	TRBJ2-5	.	TGTGCCAGCGCCTCGTCCGAGGGCCAGTACTTC	CASASSEGQYF
many	TRBV20-1	TRBJ2-3	TRBD1	TGCAGCGGGGACAGGTGGACGGATACGCAGTATTTT	CSGDRWTDTQYF